Listed here is a single TCR beta chain. The sample comes from a study of blood T cell repertoires in COVID-19. Study context: COVID-19 samples from acute and convalescent phases originated in the United States, Italy and Spain. PBMCs, B-cell-depleted T cells, or T cells provided the cDNA or gDNA that made up the material.

Ages ranged from about 18 to 89 years, with residence in approximately 23 US areas. In the study's own analysis: Amplification of reference gene primers provided the estimated nucleated cell counts. Profiling relied on immunoSEQ multiplex PCR, and the TCRdb table lists in-frame clones only, not all of them. For V, J and clone size, that table is used; D and trimming come from the DNA. The sample records over 150,000 clones, 65% to 85% being singletons. Sequenced sample: PBMCs or T cells enriched from blood (not recorded which). The sequence derives from a woman aged 25 to 39 who had recovered from COVID-19.

The CDR3 region has the DNA TGCGCCAGCTCCCTGAGGGGCGGGGGGGACGGTGACAATGAGCAGTTCTTC. Protein product: CASSLRGGGDGDNEQFF. V usage is TRBV5-1 and J usage is TRBJ2-1; 9 nucleotides match TRBD2. This CDR3 contains 17 residues. Germline assignment: CDR1 SGHRS and CDR2 YFSETQ. With 7 bases clipped from V and 5 bases from J, the junction kept 16 bases outside the gene matches.